This T cell receptor (beta chain) was documented in a study of blood T cells in healthy people across ages. Whole-study findings and limits: Comparison with aged donors showed that long-lived donors had more naive CD4+ cells and higher diversity.

Each donor had approximately 10 milliliters of peripheral blood drawn. Total RNA amounts of at least 6 micrograms were extracted per sample. The V end was cut by 4 bases, the J end by 0 bases, with 13 bases between. Germline V CDR1 and CDR2: DFQATT, SNEGSKA (reference sequence). CDR3 length equals 14 residues. A sample-barcoded 5' primer and a J-beta primer mix were used in a second PCR of about 7 to 12 cycles. From the 5' RACE reads, TCRdb called clonotypes with MiXCR, one entry per CDR3 protein. Here the sample spans around 1,600,000 distinct CDR3 sequences, about 45% being singletons. With regard to this clonotype: Its antigen is undetermined.

What was sequenced was blood. This rearrangement joins TRBV20-1 to TRBJ2-7; D may match TRBD1 or TRBD2 (5 bases each). The sequence was collected from a woman aged 18 to 35 in good health. The CDR3 region is CSATRQGPSYEQYF. For the CDR3, the DNA is TGCAGTGCTACTAGGCAGGGACCCTCCTACGAGCAGTACTTC.